These 26 T cell receptor beta chains originate from one sample sequenced in a study of blood T cells in healthy people across ages. The second PCR ran about 6 to 12 cycles with a sample-barcoded 5' primer and J-beta primers. Via MiXCR, TCRdb re-called the 5' RACE reads, giving one row per CDR3 protein. Altogether 1.2 million to 1.5 million distinct CDR3 sequences are present, roughly 59% being singletons, with the ten largest covering 6.5% to 8.5%. Sample: blood. These receptor sequences come from a man aged 18 to 30 in good health.

In this sample, this clonotype turned up a few times. V is TRBV5-6 and J is TRBJ1-2; D is perhaps TRBD1 (6 bases). The CDR3 extends over 13 amino acids. Trimming removed 2 bases from V and 12 bases from J, with 17 bases in between. CDR1 is SGHDT, CDR2 YYEEEE, per germline. DNA of the CDR3: TGTGCCAGCAGCTTATTCAACAGGGAAGTTCACACCTTC. Its translation is CASSLFNREVHTF.

The chain joins TRBV27 to TRBJ1-1, with D unclear. Per germline, CDR1 MNHEY and CDR2 SMNVEV (reference sequence). V was trimmed by 3 bases and J by 0 bases, leaving 14 bases between them. The CDR3 is made up of 16 amino acids. CDR3 loop: CASSFVSLNMNTEAFF. CDR3 in DNA: TGTGCCAGCAGTTTTGTGTCACTAAATATGAACACTGAAGCTTTCTTT.

The count of this clonotype is one. The V gene is TRBV6-1, the J gene TRBJ2-3; D uncertain. V was cut by 3 bases and J by 5 bases, with 15 bases left in between. In germline, CDR1 is MNHNS, CDR2 SASEGT. The CDR3 loop spans 15 amino acids. DNA of the CDR3: TGTGCCAGCAGTGAGTTCTTTGCGGTGCAAGATACGCAGTATTTT. This translates into CASSEFFAVQDTQYF.

This chain connects TRBV12-3 or TRBV12-4 to TRBJ1-5; no definite D call. The CDR3 spans 15 residues. V was shortened by 3 bases and J by 3 bases, with 12 bases between the two germline ends. Here the CDR3 reads CASSFQSGSNQPQHF. CDR3 in DNA: TGTGCCAGCAGTTTTCAAAGCGGTTCCAATCAGCCCCAGCATTTT.

The V gene is TRBV20-1, the J gene TRBJ2-7; 11 bases match TRBD2. The J call may be wrong; the DNA end is better matched by TRBJ2-5. Germline assignment: CDR1 DFQATT and CDR2 SNEGSKA (reference sequence). The CDR3 spans 14 residues. The CDR3 DNA is TGCAGTACAAGTAGCGGGGGGGCCTGGAAGACCCAGTACTTC. This gives the protein CSTSSGGAWKTQYF.

This chain connects TRBV11-2 to TRBJ1-3; no clear D gene. Trimming cost V 5 bases and J 9 bases, with 11 bases left between them. From germline, CDR1 is SGHAT and CDR2 FQNNGV. The CDR3 consists of 12 residues. The CDR3: CASSPAGATIYF. As DNA, the CDR3 is TGTGCCAGCAGCCCCGCTGGCGCCACCATATATTTT.

The gene calls are TRBV4-1 and TRBJ2-4; D might be TRBD2 (7 bases). The J call may be incorrect, as the DNA end agrees better with TRBJ2-7. Germline V lookup: CDR1 MGHRA, CDR2 YSYEKL. The CDR3 is made up of 16 amino acids. The CDR3 loop is CASSQVTGGWESEQYF. DNA for the CDR3: TGCGCCAGCAGCCAAGTAACGGGGGGCTGGGAAAGCGAGCAGTACTTC.

The rearrangement joins TRBV2 to TRBJ2-7; 7 bases fit TRBD1. Trimming cost V 6 bases and J 3 bases; bases outside gene matches: 8. The CDR3 has 14 residues. Germline CDR1 is SNHLY and CDR2 is FYNNEI. CDR3 region: CASRGTANNYEQYF. For the CDR3, the DNA is TGTGCCAGCAGAGGGACAGCGAATAACTACGAGCAGTACTTC.

J is TRBJ1-2 and V is TRBV7-9; TRBD1 agrees at 8 bases. V lost 1 base and J lost 9; bases outside the gene matches: 13. This CDR3 comprises 16 residues. The germline CDR1 and CDR2 sequences are SEHNR and FQNEAQ (reference sequence). CDR3 in amino acids: CASSLDFSQDRDSYTF. The CDR3 nucleotides read TGTGCCAGCAGCTTAGACTTCTCTCAGGACAGGGATAGCTACACCTTC.

J is TRBJ2-7 and V is TRBV25-1; D perhaps matches TRBD2 (6 bases). The CDR3 extends over 14 amino acids. Germline assignment: CDR1 MGHDK and CDR2 SYGVNS. The ends were cut back, 4 bases at V and 7 bases at J, with 17 bases in the middle. The CDR3 loop is CASSAERVGLEQYF. The CDR3, as DNA: TGTGCCAGCAGTGCGGAGCGGGTGGGTTTGGAGCAGTACTTC.

The J gene is TRBJ2-2, the V gene TRBV5-6; D is possibly TRBD2 (6 bases). With 5 bases removed from V and 0 bases from J, the gap between germline ends came to 11 bases. There are 15 residues in the CDR3. Germline CDR1 and CDR2: SGHDT and YYEEEE. This chain's CDR3 is CASRRGLANTGELFF. CDR3 DNA: TGTGCCAGCAGGAGGGGACTCGCGAACACCGGGGAGCTGTTTTTT. The variable domain in full, completed from reference TRBV5-6 and TRBJ2-2, reads DAGVTQSPTHLIKTRGQQVTLRCSPKSGHDTVSWYQQALGQGPQFIFQYYEEEERQRGNFPDRFSGHQFPNYSSELNVNALLLGDSALYLCASRRGLANTGELFFGEGSRLTVL.

This clonotype was picked up a small number of times. The chain is built from TRBV5-1 and TRBJ2-5; D assignment may be TRBD1 or TRBD2 (5 bases each). Per the germline V gene, CDR1 is SGHRS and CDR2 is YFSETQ. Trimming took off 0 bases at V and 3 bases at J, with 9 bases between the two ends. There are 14 residues in the CDR3. The CDR3 DNA is TGCGCCAGCAGCTTGGAGATGGGGGAAGAGACCCAGTACTTC. It encodes CASSLEMGEETQYF.

This clonotype was counted only a few times. The chain links TRBV4-3 to TRBJ2-2; D gene ambiguous. CDR1 LGHNA and CDR2 YSLEER come from the germline V gene. V was shortened by 4 bases and J by 6 bases, with 12 bases between the two germline ends. This CDR3 region has 14 residues. As DNA, the CDR3 is TGCGCCAGCAGCCGGGCTTTCGGACCCGGGGAGCTGTTTTTT. This sequence encodes CASSRAFGPGELFF.

V gene TRBV4-2 combines with J gene TRBJ2-6, with a possible D match to TRBD2 (6 bases). The V end was cut by 6 bases, the J end by 2 bases, with 20 bases between. This CDR3 has 18 residues. Germline CDR1 reads LGHNA; CDR2 reads YNFKEQ. In DNA form, the CDR3 reads TGTGCCAGCAGTCTATACCTTTTTCGGGAGCCTGGGGCCAACGTCCTGACTTTC. Translation gives CASSLYLFREPGANVLTF.

The table lists this clonotype with a few counts. The V gene is TRBV21-1, the J gene TRBJ2-3; TRBD1 is the table's D call and was not checked against the DNA. TRBV21-1 counts as a pseudogene. The CDR3 consists of 12 residues. The CDR3 sequence: CASWARSDTQYF. CDR3 DNA sequence: TGTGCCAGCTGGGCGCGGTCCGATACGCAGTATTTT.

This clonotype was recorded only once. J is TRBJ1-1 and V is TRBV29-1; D perhaps matches TRBD1 (6 bases). CDR1 and CDR2 (germline): SQVTM, ANQGSEA. This CDR3 contains 14 residues. V lost 4 bases and J 3 bases, leaving 15 bases between the germline ends. The CDR3 loop is CSVAGGLVDTEAFF. As DNA, the CDR3 is TGCAGCGTTGCTGGGGGCCTTGTGGACACTGAAGCTTTCTTT. Based on the CDR3 plus reference TRBV29-1 and TRBJ1-1, the full variable domain is SAVISQKPSRDICQRGTSLTIQCQVDSQVTMMFWYRQQPGQSLTLIATANQGSEATYESGFVIDKFPISRPNLTFSTLTVSNMSPEDSSIYLCSVAGGLVDTEAFFGQGTRLTVV.

This clonotype has more than one count but fewer than ten. This chain connects TRBV12-3 or TRBV12-4 to TRBJ2-5; 13 bases are shared with TRBD2. The length of the CDR3 is 15 residues. The J segment lost 11 bases and the V segment lost 4 bases, leaving 10 bases of the junction unmatched. CDR3 sequence reads: CASSSTRLAGGEQYF. The CDR3 DNA sequence: TGTGCCAGCAGTTCGACAAGACTAGCGGGAGGTGAGCAGTACTTC.

This chain's CDR3 is CASSQDIAETILYEQYF. The DNA of the CDR3 is TGCGCCAGCAGCCAAGACATAGCGGAGACCATCCTTTACGAGCAGTACTTC. This chain links TRBV4-1 with TRBJ2-7; D is perhaps TRBD2 (6 bases). This CDR3 has 17 amino acids. Germline V gives CDR1 MGHRA, CDR2 YSYEKL. Deletions cut 0 bases from V and 4 bases from J, with 19 bases between.

The chain carries TRBV7-2 and TRBJ2-3; the D gene is possibly TRBD2 (7 bases). CDR1 and CDR2 (germline): SGHTA, FQGNSA. The CDR3 is 16 amino acids. Trimming removed 1 base at V and 2 bases at J, with 13 bases between. The CDR3, as DNA: TGTGCCAGCAGCTTAGTAGGGGGGGGGCCCACAGATACGCAGTATTTT. This codes for CASSLVGGGPTDTQYF. Based on the CDR3 plus reference TRBV7-2 and TRBJ2-3, the full variable domain is GAGVSQSPSNKVTEKGKDVELRCDPISGHTALYWYRQSLGQGLEFLIYFQGNSAPDKSGLPSDRFSAERTGGSVSTLTIQRTQQEDSAVYLCASSLVGGGPTDTQYFGPGTRLTVL.

The chain carries TRBV9 and TRBJ1-3; possibly TRBD1 for D (5 bases). Germline CDR1 and CDR2: SGDLS and YYNGEE. The V end was cut by 0 bases, the J end by 1 base, with 8 bases between. The CDR3 is 15 residues long. The CDR3 reads CASSVGDSSGNTIYF. The CDR3, as DNA: TGTGCCAGCAGCGTAGGTGACAGTTCTGGAAACACCATATATTTT.

This clonotype was seen only a few times. V and J are TRBV4-2 and TRBJ2-1; D uncertain. Trimming took 2 bases from V and 9 from J, leaving 8 bases between them. Germline loops: CDR1 LGHNA, CDR2 YNFKEQ. The CDR3 is made up of 12 amino acids. CDR3 sequence reads: CASSQLVGEQFF. The DNA of the CDR3 is TGTGCCAGCAGCCAATTAGTGGGTGAGCAGTTCTTC.

DNA of the CDR3: TGTGCCAGCTCACCCGAAGGGTTCGATGGCTACACCTTC. It encodes CASSPEGFDGYTF. The rearrangement links TRBV18 to TRBJ1-2; no clear D. Germline V CDR1 and CDR2: KGHSH, LQKENI. The CDR3 contains 13 residues. V dropped 3 bases and J dropped 6 bases, with 11 bases sitting between them.

The chain recombines TRBV6-6 with TRBJ2-5; 7 nucleotides agree with TRBD1. The length of the CDR3 is 15 residues. The V and J ends lost 3 bases and 3 bases, in that order; junction bases with no gene match: 7. The germline gives CDR1 MNHNY, CDR2 SVGAGI (reference sequence). The CDR3 protein is CASSYRQGDEETQYF. CDR3 in DNA: TGTGCCAGCAGTTATCGACAGGGAGACGAAGAGACCCAGTACTTC.

This chain connects TRBV12-3 or TRBV12-4 to TRBJ1-1; D might be TRBD1 (6 bases). This CDR3 is 18 amino acids long. Trimming cost V 3 bases and J 0 bases, with 20 bases left between them. The CDR3 region is CASSFTGTSSMMNTEAFF. CDR3 bases: TGTGCCAGCAGTTTCACCGGGACATCGAGCATGATGAACACTGAAGCTTTCTTT.

To note about this clonotype: Its ends do not fully match the called genes, so a read error is possible. The V call is TRBV27, the J call TRBJ2-7, with 7 positions matching TRBD1. CDR1 is MNHEY, CDR2 SMNVEV, per germline (reference sequence). The CDR3 spans 15 residues. The CDR3 here is CTSSLRQGSSYKQYF. Here the CDR3 DNA reads TGTACCAGCAGTTTACGACAGGGTAGCTCCTACAAGCAGTACTTC.

This clonotype was counted a few times. Being one base from a much bigger clone, this may be a read error. The chain joins TRBV24-1 to TRBJ2-1; the D is unclear. V shed 6 bases and J shed 3 bases, with 2 bases lying between them. Germline V gives CDR1 KGHDR, CDR2 SFDVKD. The CDR3 consists of 11 residues. CDR3 loop: CATSFYNEQFF. CDR3 DNA: TGTGCCACCAGTTTCTACAATGAGCAGTTCTTC.